The 7 T cell receptor beta chains reported below all come from one sample, sequenced in a study of technical replicates of blood from a few donors. Clones were sequenced by immunoSEQ multiplex PCR, and TCRdb holds only the in-frame ones, with some missing. The sample includes about 69,000 clones, about 87% of them seen just once. The sample was PBMCs. The origin of the receptors is a human donor in good health. Some clones in this sample may be carry-over from other donors' samples.

The chain carries TRBV4-1 and TRBJ2-1; 7 nucleotides match TRBD1. Germline CDR1 and CDR2: MGHRA and YSYEKL. V lost 1 base and J lost 3; bases outside the gene matches: 9. The CDR3 consists of 17 residues. CDR3 DNA sequence: TGCGCCAGCAGCCAAGCTCAGACAGGGCCTCTCTACAATGAGCAGTTCTTC. Protein product: CASSQAQTGPLYNEQFF.

The chain couples TRBV11-2 to TRBJ2-1; TRBD2 agrees at 8 bases. CDR1 is SGHAT and CDR2 is FQNNGV in the germline V gene. The CDR3 has 15 amino acids. With V trimmed by 3 bases and J by 3 bases, 4 bases remained unmatched. The CDR3 loop is CASSFLGLGYNEQFF. In DNA, the CDR3 is TGTGCCAGCAGCTTTTTGGGACTAGGCTACAATGAGCAGTTCTTC.

In its sample, this clone was seen once. Other DNA sequences in the same sample also yield this CDR3. The chain employs TRBV2 and TRBJ1-2; D gene ambiguous. CDR3 length: 11 amino acids. Germline CDR1 and CDR2: SNHLY and FYNNEI. V dropped 6 bases and J dropped 2 bases, with 4 bases sitting between them. This CDR3 reads CASRENYGYTF. Here the CDR3 DNA reads TGTGCCAGCAGGGAGAACTATGGCTACACCTTC.

The J gene is TRBJ2-7, the V gene TRBV27; 12 bases match TRBD2. CDR3 length: 17 residues. The trim removed 3 bases at V and 5 bases at J, leaving 11 bases unmatched. Germline assignment: CDR1 MNHEY and CDR2 SMNVEV (reference sequence). The CDR3 sequence: CASSFSSGRADDNEQYF. Here the CDR3 DNA reads TGTGCCAGCAGTTTCTCTAGCGGGAGGGCGGATGATAACGAGCAGTACTTC.

This chain uses TRBV7-6 with TRBJ2-5, with D possibly being TRBD2 (5 bases). This CDR3 is built from 17 residues. V lost 5 bases, J lost 1 base, and 20 bases lay in between. The germline V gene encodes CDR1 SGHVS and CDR2 FNYEAQ. Here the CDR3 reads CASSRLGGGRLQETQYF. CDR3 coding DNA: TGTGCCAGCAGCCGACTTGGAGGTGGGAGACTCCAAGAGACCCAGTACTTC.

The chain carries TRBV18 and TRBJ2-7, with D maybe TRBD2 (7 bases). Trimming took off 2 bases at V and 6 bases at J, with 11 bases between the two ends. CDR1 and CDR2 from the germline V gene are KGHSH and LQKENI. This CDR3 has 13 amino acids. In DNA form, the CDR3 reads TGTGCCAGCTCACCAGCGGGGGCAGGCGAGCAGTACTTC. This codes for CASSPAGAGEQYF.

The rearrangement links TRBV28 to TRBJ2-3, with TRBD2 matching over 13 bases. With 5 bases clipped from V and 0 bases from J, the junction kept 11 bases outside the gene matches. The CDR3 covers 19 residues. Germline V gene sequence: CDR1 MDHEN, CDR2 SYDVKM. The CDR3 protein is CASSPGGLAGVGSTDTQYF. The DNA for the CDR3 is TGTGCCAGCAGTCCGGGCGGACTAGCGGGAGTTGGGAGCACAGATACGCAGTATTTT.